Shown below are 30 T cell receptor beta chains from a single sample sequenced in a study of blood T cell repertoires in COVID-19. The table came from immunoSEQ multiplex PCR; TCRdb's copy has only in-frame clones and leaves some out. The data contain just over 150,000 clones, 82% of them singletons. The sample was peripheral blood. The receptors come from a middle-aged woman with COVID-19, enrolled during active disease.

The chain couples TRBV2 to TRBJ2-5; 8 bases fit TRBD2. The V gene's germline CDR1 is SNHLY and CDR2 FYNNEI. This CDR3 contains 13 residues. V was pared by 8 bases and J by 1 base, with 3 bases of the junction left unmatched. Written as DNA, the CDR3 is TGTGCCAGCGCGGGGGGCCCCCAAGAGACCCAGTACTTC. It is translated as CASAGGPQETQYF.

The chain's CDR3 is CASSPQDRGTDTQYF. The CDR3 nucleotides are TGTGCCAGCAGCCCGCAGGACAGGGGAACAGATACGCAGTATTTT. V usage is TRBV7-9 and J usage is TRBJ2-3; 9 bases align to TRBD1. V lost 5 bases to trimming and J lost 3 bases; unmatched junction nucleotides: 6. CDR1 is SEHNR and CDR2 is FQNEAQ in the germline V gene (reference sequence). This CDR3 contains 15 residues.

Here the CDR3 DNA reads TGCAGCGTTGGAGGGGACTTGCGATACAATGAGCAGTTCTTC. Amino acid sequence: CSVGGDLRYNEQFF. V gene TRBV29-1 combines with J gene TRBJ2-1; D may be TRBD2 (6 bases). V was clipped by 4 bases and J by 4 bases, with 14 bases between them. CDR1 is SQVTM and CDR2 is ANQGSEA in the germline V gene. The length of the CDR3 is 14 residues.

The V call is TRBV24-1, the J call TRBJ2-1; D is unresolved. Germline V gene lookup returns CDR1 KGHDR and CDR2 SFDVKD. There are 11 residues in the CDR3. Trimming cost V 7 bases and J 7 bases, with 7 bases left between them. The CDR3 nucleotides are TGTGCCACCAGCCAGTCTAATGAGCAGTTCTTC. This sequence encodes CATSQSNEQFF.

The rearrangement uses TRBV28 and TRBJ1-4, with a possible D match to TRBD1 (6 bases). This CDR3 has 15 residues. Trimming removed 2 bases from V and 8 bases from J, with 15 bases in between. Germline V lookup: CDR1 MDHEN, CDR2 SYDVKM. In DNA, the CDR3 is TGTGCCAGCAGTTTAGATACAGGGTTAGGAGAAAAACTGTTTTTT. Translated: CASSLDTGLGEKLFF.

As to this clone: Distinct nucleotide sequences in the sample also encode this CDR3. This sequence joins TRBV10-1 and TRBJ1-1, with D possibly matching TRBD1 (6 bases). V was pared by 5 bases and J by 0 bases, with 10 bases between. The CDR3 contains 14 residues. Germline V gene data show CDR1 as WNHNN and CDR2 as SYGVQD (reference sequence). The CDR3 is CASSRDIMNTEAFF. CDR3 bases: TGCGCCAGCAGTAGGGACATCATGAACACTGAAGCTTTCTTT.

The chain couples TRBV5-1 to TRBJ1-2, with 7 bases identical to TRBD1. The CDR3 length is 16 residues. The V gene's germline CDR1 is SGHRS and CDR2 YFSETQ. V was pared by 9 bases and J by 2 bases, with 16 bases of the junction left unmatched. This CDR3 reads CAIWDSMVRGNYGYTF. In DNA form, the CDR3 reads TGCGCCATATGGGACAGTATGGTCCGGGGGAACTATGGCTACACCTTC. Full variable domain (outside the CDR3, taken from reference TRBV5-1 and TRBJ1-2): KAGVTQTPRYLIKTRGQQVTLSCSPISGHRSVSWYQQTPGQGLQFLFEYFSETQRNKGNFPGRFSGRQFSNSRSEMNVSTLELGDSALYLCAIWDSMVRGNYGYTFGSGTRLTVV.

V gene TRBV2 combines with J gene TRBJ2-3, with D unclear. V was clipped by 8 bases and J by 3 bases, with 9 bases between them. The CDR3 loop spans 12 amino acids. Germline assignment: CDR1 SNHLY and CDR2 FYNNEI. Here the CDR3 reads CASQGGTDTQYF. The CDR3 nucleotides read TGTGCCAGCCAAGGCGGAACAGATACGCAGTATTTT.

This chain connects TRBV11-2 to TRBJ2-5; 7 bases are shared with TRBD2. Trimming took 0 bases from V and 5 from J; bases not matched to a gene: 3. CDR3 length: 14 amino acids. Germline values: CDR1 SGHAT, CDR2 FQNNGV. The CDR3 spells CASSLDPGGETQYF. The CDR3 region has the DNA TGTGCCAGCAGCTTAGATCCCGGGGGGGAGACCCAGTACTTC.

Written as DNA, the CDR3 is TGTGCCATCCACCAGGGACAGCTAGGCTCCTACGAGCAGTACGTC. As protein: CAIHQGQLGSYEQYV. The V and J genes are TRBV27 and TRBJ2-7; 7 bases fit TRBD1. The germline CDR1 and CDR2 sequences are MNHEY and SMNVEV (reference sequence). The V segment lost 10 bases and the J segment 0 bases; nucleotides outside the gene matches: 12. The CDR3 loop spans 15 amino acids.

The chain recombines TRBV30 with TRBJ1-5; a weak D match, TRBD1 (5 bases). Germline CDR1 GTSNPN, CDR2 SVGIG (reference sequence). The CDR3 loop spans 13 amino acids. Trimming stripped 1 base from V and 9 bases from J, with 13 bases between. CDR3 sequence (DNA): TGTGCCTGGAGTGATCCCCGGGGGTGGCCCCAGCATTTT. Amino acid sequence: CAWSDPRGWPQHF.

The rearrangement joins TRBV5-1 to TRBJ2-1; 7 bases fit TRBD2. Germline V CDR1 and CDR2: SGHRS, YFSETQ. The V and J ends lost 4 bases and 4 bases, in that order; junction bases with no gene match: 11. The CDR3 runs 16 residues. The CDR3 coding sequence is TGCGCCAGCAGCGTCTCCGGGACTAAGATTTACAATGAGCAGTTCTTC. It translates to CASSVSGTKIYNEQFF. Looking up the rest from reference TRBV5-1 and TRBJ2-1 gives the full variable domain: KAGVTQTPRYLIKTRGQQVTLSCSPISGHRSVSWYQQTPGQGLQFLFEYFSETQRNKGNFPGRFSGRQFSNSRSEMNVSTLELGDSALYLCASSVSGTKIYNEQFFGPGTRLTVL.

The chain links TRBV2 to TRBJ1-1, with TRBD1 identical over 7 bases. The length of the CDR3 is 14 residues. Germline lookup yields CDR1 SNHLY and CDR2 FYNNEI. Trimming removed 6 bases from V and 4 bases from J; junction bases left unmatched: 8. The CDR3 DNA reads as TGTGCCAGCAGGGGGCCAGGGGGACCCACTGAAGCTTTCTTT. Amino acids: CASRGPGGPTEAFF.

The chain joins TRBV5-6 to TRBJ1-5; D is possibly TRBD1 (5 bases). This CDR3 is built from 14 residues. Germline CDR1 is SGHDT and CDR2 is YYEEEE. The V gene lost 2 bases and the J gene lost 7 bases, with 13 bases spanning the gap. This CDR3 is CASSFWGGGQPQHF. The CDR3 coding sequence is TGTGCCAGCAGCTTTTGGGGGGGTGGCCAGCCCCAGCATTTT.

This chain links TRBV5-4 with TRBJ2-4; D ambiguous. The CDR3 sequence is 17 residues long. V was shortened by 4 bases and J by 1 base, with 18 bases between the two germline ends. Germline CDR1 reads SGHNT; CDR2 reads YYREEE (reference sequence). The CDR3 DNA is TGTGCCAGCAGCCTGGATCCCCGTGGTGCGGCCAAAAACATTCAGTACTTC. Encoded protein: CASSLDPRGAAKNIQYF.

The V call is TRBV9, the J call TRBJ1-5, with no clear D. The CDR3 spans 15 residues. CDR1 is SGDLS, CDR2 YYNGEE, per germline. V was clipped by 2 bases and J by 5 bases, with 14 bases between them. Written as DNA, the CDR3 is TGTGCCAGCAGCGTCTCGGGAGGGCTGGATCAGCCCCAGCATTTT. Protein: CASSVSGGLDQPQHF.

V is TRBV7-8 and J is TRBJ2-3; 12 bases fit TRBD2. The germline V gene has CDR1 SGHVS and CDR2 FQNEAQ. The V gene end was trimmed by 6 bases and the J gene end by 4 bases; junction bases not matched to a gene: 5. The CDR3 has 15 residues. CDR3 in amino acids: CASSTLAGGPDTQYF. The CDR3 coding sequence is TGTGCCAGCAGTACACTAGCGGGAGGTCCAGATACGCAGTATTTT.

The V and J genes are TRBV27 and TRBJ2-4; 9 bases line up with TRBD1. This CDR3 contains 15 residues. Germline V gives CDR1 MNHEY, CDR2 SMNVEV (reference sequence). J gave up 5 bases and V 5 bases, and 7 bases lay outside the gene matches. The CDR3 nucleotides read TGTGCCAGCAGTCTCCGGGGACAGGGCCAAAACATTCAGTACTTC. Its protein is CASSLRGQGQNIQYF.

The chain links TRBV5-1 to TRBJ2-2; 9 nucleotides line up with TRBD2. J lost 5 bases, V lost 0 bases, and 5 bases had no gene match. Germline V CDR1 and CDR2: SGHRS, YFSETQ. The CDR3 is 16 residues long. CDR3 sequence (DNA): TGCGCCAGCAGCTTGGCAGCGGGAGGAGGAACCGGGGAGCTGTTTTTT. It translates to CASSLAAGGGTGELFF. The full variable domain, completed using reference TRBV5-1 and TRBJ2-2, is KAGVTQTPRYLIKTRGQQVTLSCSPISGHRSVSWYQQTPGQGLQFLFEYFSETQRNKGNFPGRFSGRQFSNSRSEMNVSTLELGDSALYLCASSLAAGGGTGELFFGEGSRLTVL.

This rearrangement joins TRBV7-9 to TRBJ2-5; 13 nucleotides line up with TRBD2. Losses at the gene ends were 10 bases for V and 1 base for J; bases not matched to a gene: 15. Germline V gives CDR1 SEHNR, CDR2 FQNEAQ (reference sequence). The CDR3 is 18 amino acids. The CDR3 coding sequence is TGTGCCATAGACACCGGGACTAGCGGGGAGGAGCCCCAAGAGACCCAGTACTTC. Protein product: CAIDTGTSGEEPQETQYF. The whole variable domain, remainder taken from reference TRBV7-9 and TRBJ2-5, is DTGVSQNPRHKITKRGQNVTFRCDPISEHNRLYWYRQTLGQGPEFLTYFQNEAQLEKSRLLSDRFSAERPKGSFSTLEIQRTEQGDSAMYLCAIDTGTSGEEPQETQYFGPGTRLLVL.

The chain carries TRBV3-1 (or the pseudogene TRBV3-2) and TRBJ2-7; no clear D. This CDR3 has 14 amino acids. V was trimmed by 1 base and J by 3 bases, leaving 10 bases between them. Germline lookup yields CDR1 LGHDT and CDR2 YNNKEL (reference sequence). The CDR3 spells CASSQVGRGYEQYF. The CDR3, as DNA: TGTGCCAGCAGCCAAGTCGGCAGAGGCTACGAGCAGTACTTC.

This clone has only a few counts. V gene TRBV11-2 combines with J gene TRBJ2-3, with a weak D call TRBD2 (5 bases). From germline, CDR1 is SGHAT and CDR2 FQNNGV. The CDR3 contains 14 residues. V shed 6 bases and J shed 2 bases, with 12 bases lying between them. Here the CDR3 reads CASSHRGYTDTQYF. The CDR3 bases are TGTGCCAGCAGTCATCGAGGGTACACAGATACGCAGTATTTT.

This clone was seen at least ten times. The V and J genes are TRBV6-4 and TRBJ2-1; TRBD2 matches 11 bases. V lost 0 bases to trimming and J lost 6 bases; unmatched junction nucleotides: 1. Germline assignment: CDR1 MRHNA and CDR2 SNTAGT. CDR3 length equals 15 residues. In nucleotides, the CDR3 is TGTGCCAGCAGTGACTCTAGCGGGGGGGCCAATGAGCAGTTCTTC. It is translated as CASSDSSGGANEQFF.

V and J are TRBV6-5 and TRBJ1-6; possible D gene TRBD1, 5 bases. V lost 3 bases, J lost 10 bases, and 19 bases lay in between. Germline V gene sequence: CDR1 MNHEY, CDR2 SVGAGI. This CDR3 comprises 16 residues. As DNA, the CDR3 is TGTGCCAGCAGTTATAAGGGGTCTAGTCATGGGTCACCCCTCCACTTT. The encoded protein is CASSYKGSSHGSPLHF.

The gene calls are TRBV7-9 and TRBJ1-2; D is unresolved. Looked up from germline, CDR1 is SEHNR and CDR2 is FQNEAQ (reference sequence). The CDR3 extends over 15 amino acids. Trimming removed 1 base at V and 3 bases at J, with 12 bases between. The CDR3 DNA sequence: TGTGCCAGCAGCTTAGGAGCCAGGAACGACTATGGCTACACCTTC. Residues: CASSLGARNDYGYTF.

V usage is TRBV25-1 and J usage is TRBJ1-1; D call uncertain. The CDR3 runs 14 residues. Germline V gene data show CDR1 as MGHDK and CDR2 as SYGVNS. V lost 2 bases and J 0 bases, leaving 7 bases between the germline ends. DNA of the CDR3: TGTGCCAGCAGTGAAGGAGGGTTGAACACTGAAGCTTTCTTT. Translation gives CASSEGGLNTEAFF. The whole variable domain, filled in from reference TRBV25-1 and TRBJ1-1, reads EADIYQTPRYLVIGTGKKITLECSQTMGHDKMYWYQQDPGMELHLIHYSYGVNSTEKGDLSSESTVSRIRTEHFPLTLESARPSHTSQYLCASSEGGLNTEAFFGQGTRLTVV.

This chain uses TRBV7-9 with TRBJ1-4, with 7 bases fitting TRBD1. Germline CDR1 SEHNR, CDR2 FQNEAQ (reference sequence). The CDR3 has 14 residues. Losses at the gene ends were 5 bases for V and 8 bases for J; bases not matched to a gene: 8. This CDR3 reads CASSRGTASEKLFF. CDR3 nucleotide sequence: TGTGCCAGCAGCCGAGGGACAGCTTCGGAAAAACTGTTTTTT.

The genes are TRBV19 and TRBJ1-2; the D gene is possibly TRBD1 (5 bases). Trimming took 4 bases from V and 4 from J, leaving 19 bases between them. Germline lookup yields CDR1 LNHDA and CDR2 SQIVND (reference sequence). The CDR3 has 16 amino acids. CDR3: CASSRGLTRFAYGYTF. CDR3 nucleotides: TGTGCCAGTAGTAGGGGACTTACCCGATTTGCCTATGGCTACACCTTC.

The CDR3 DNA follows: TGTGCCAGCAGTCAAACAGGGCCGAACAATGAGCAGTTCTTC. Amino acids: CASSQTGPNNEQFF. The rearrangement joins TRBV7-3 to TRBJ2-1, with D possibly being TRBD1 (6 bases). The CDR3 runs 14 residues. In germline, CDR1 is SGHTA, CDR2 FQGTGA. The germline V and J ends were trimmed by 6 bases and 5 bases, with 14 bases remaining between them.

This rearrangement joins TRBV27 to TRBJ2-3, with D maybe TRBD2 (6 bases). V shed 4 bases and J shed 1 base, with 15 bases lying between them. The CDR3 sequence is 16 residues long. In germline, CDR1 is MNHEY, CDR2 SMNVEV (reference sequence). CDR3 amino acids: CASSSYTGGGTDTQYF. CDR3 DNA sequence: TGTGCCAGCAGTTCCTACACCGGAGGGGGCACAGATACGCAGTATTTT.